The rows below give T cell receptor beta chains drawn from one sample of a study of CD8 T cells in Susac syndrome. TCRdb re-called the immunoSEQ multiplex PCR reads through MiXCR, storing one row per CDR3 protein. The data contain 100,000 to 150,000 distinct CDR3 sequences, 80% to 85% of them singletons. Sequenced sample: CD8+ T cells from PBMCs. These receptors all stem from a human donor with multiple sclerosis. Each CDR3 is given with its conserved first and last residue.

TRBV7-9 | CASSLGFTGLARGTGELFF
TRBV5-5 | CASSARTGRLTDTQYF
TRBV7-9 | CASSPDRGNQPQHF
TRBV7-9 | CVSSLGLRTANTEAFF
TRBV28 | CASSSHLGGLELNEKLFF
TRBV27 | CASSLSAGGHNSPLHF
TRBV13 | CASSPAGGGGNRYEQYF
TRBV11-1 | CASSLERGEKETQYF
TRBV7-2 | CASSLDPYNEQFF
TRBV5-6 | CASSLYSGHKNTEAFF
TRBV9 | CASSHGRSTDTQYF
TRBV4-3 | CASSLREYSPNEQFF
TRBV7-9 | CASSLPGQGYEKLFF
TRBV4-3 | CASSQDTPPSGSIDGELFF
TRBV28 | CASTFSIRGIYYGYTF
TRBV6-6 | CASSTGQGAHEQYF
TRBV27 | CASSTGVNTGELFF
TRBV6-2/TRBV6-3 | CASMALTTDTQYF
TRBV12-3/TRBV12-4 | CASSPNGWGEKLFF
TRBV5-8 | CASSLPTAAWHEQYF
TRBV9 | CASSSTGDYGYTF
TRBV12-3/TRBV12-4 | CASSFQSFANEKLFF
TRBV7-2 | CASSLAIGLISYNEQFF
TRBV19 | CASIKSDLTGLNEKLFF
TRBV11-2 | CASSSTTLQEANVLTF
TRBV6-5 | CASSYSEQEPNGYTF
TRBV12-3/TRBV12-4 | CASKTSAPPLNQPQHF
TRBV28 | CASSLRNTEAFF
TRBV7-9 | CASSQYRDANYSYTF
TRBV28 | CASSPPFRLSWNTEAFF
TRBV5-1 | CASSFKESQKLFF
TRBV6-5 | CASSGWARSLETQYF
TRBV6-1 | CASSEPGTPSGQYF
TRBV7-2 | CASSLGPGNTIYF
TRBV19 | CASSPGDVGQPQHF
TRBV28 | CASSELEGIDNEQFF
TRBV29-1 | CSVVLGNQPQHF
TRBV27 | CASSLLELRQEQYF
TRBV7-9 | CASSLVIDGNTIYF
TRBV6-1 | CATGRSGANVLTF
TRBV7-2 | CASSPMGNTIYF
TRBV10-3 | CAISEGSSGVLTGSYEQYF
TRBV9 | CANSAPGQGLAGSGYTF